The entry below gives a single T cell receptor (beta chain) sequence along with its context. Donors in Cohort 3 who had recovered were those with two negative PCRs, healthcare professional clearance, or resolution of their symptoms. This specimen belongs to a study of blood T cell repertoires in COVID-19. Sequencing used immunoSEQ multiplex PCR; TCRdb keeps in-frame clones, though not all of them. The sample carries 300,000 to 400,000 clones, roughly nine tenths recorded once. The source is a man aged 55-75 years who had recovered from COVID-19. Sample: PBMCs or T cells enriched from blood (not recorded which).

The CDR3 loop is CASNPGQGNTEAFF. The CDR3, as DNA: TGTGCCAGCAACCCGGGACAGGGGAACACTGAAGCTTTCTTT. The rearrangement joins TRBV2 to TRBJ1-1, with 9 bases matching TRBD1. Germline loops: CDR1 SNHLY, CDR2 FYNNEI. The trim removed 7 bases at V and 1 base at J, leaving 4 bases unmatched. This CDR3 has 14 amino acids.